What follows are 10 T cell receptor beta chains derived from one specimen sequenced in a study of shared clonotypes between healthy human individuals. The method was immunoSEQ multiplex PCR; TCRdb's version includes in-frame clones alone and lacks a portion of them. The data hold around 2.1 million clones, with around 95% observed a single time. Sequenced material: naive CD4+ T cells sorted from blood. The subset is: CD45RA+ positively selected. These receptors all stem from a man younger than 35 in good health.

This chain links TRBV9 with TRBJ2-5; 12 bases align to TRBD1. Losses at the gene ends were 0 bases for V and 0 bases for J; bases not matched to a gene: 6. The V gene's germline CDR1 is SGDLS and CDR2 YYNGEE. The CDR3 has 18 amino acids. The CDR3 here is CASSVGTGDRGHQETQYF. Written as DNA, the CDR3 is TGTGCCAGCAGCGTAGGAACTGGGGACAGGGGGCACCAAGAGACCCAGTACTTC.

V is TRBV30 and J is TRBJ1-5; D possibly corresponds to TRBD1 (5 bases). Germline V lookup: CDR1 GTSNPN, CDR2 SVGIG (reference sequence). V was pared by 2 bases and J by 9 bases, with 11 bases between. This CDR3 is 12 amino acids long. This CDR3 reads CAWSHPGGPQHF. The CDR3 coding sequence is TGTGCCTGGAGTCATCCCGGGGGGCCCCAGCATTTT. Together with reference TRBV30 and TRBJ1-5, the CDR3 gives the full variable domain: SQTIHQWPATLVQPVGSPLSLECTVEGTSNPNLYWYRQAAGRGLQLLFYSVGIGQISSEVPQNLSASRPQDRQFILSSKKLLLSDSGFYLCAWSHPGGPQHFGDGTRLSIL.

This chain joins TRBV19 and TRBJ1-1, with a weak D call TRBD1 (5 bases). CDR3 length: 14 amino acids. The V gene's germline CDR1 is LNHDA and CDR2 SQIVND (reference sequence). Trimming took 2 bases from V and 0 from J, leaving 7 bases between them. The CDR3 sequence is CASSIKGLNTEAFF. CDR3 sequence (DNA): TGTGCCAGTAGTATAAAGGGACTGAACACTGAAGCTTTCTTT.

The chain recombines TRBV30 with TRBJ1-6; a weak D match, TRBD1 (5 bases). From germline, CDR1 is GTSNPN and CDR2 SVGIG (reference sequence). This CDR3 has 15 residues. V lost 4 bases, J lost 5 bases, and 15 bases lay in between. CDR3 amino acids: CAWTRGQGDNSPLHF. CDR3 in DNA: TGTGCCTGGACCCGGGGCCAGGGAGATAATTCACCCCTCCACTTT.

V is TRBV29-1 and J is TRBJ1-1; possible D gene TRBD1, 6 bases. Trimming removed 2 bases at V and 8 bases at J, with 15 bases between. This CDR3 contains 13 residues. The V gene's germline CDR1 is SQVTM and CDR2 ANQGSEA. The CDR3 sequence is CSVENPGGVEAFF. For the CDR3, the DNA is TGCAGCGTTGAAAACCCCGGGGGCGTGGAAGCTTTCTTT.

This sequence joins TRBV27 and TRBJ2-7; no clear D. The CDR3 totals 16 residues. V dropped 2 bases and J dropped 0 bases, with 14 bases sitting between them. The germline V gene has CDR1 MNHEY and CDR2 SMNVEV (reference sequence). The DNA for the CDR3 is TGTGCCAGCAGTTTAAAGGACCCACGGAACTCCTACGAGCAGTACTTC. As protein: CASSLKDPRNSYEQYF.

Remarks on this clone: The same CDR3 arises from other DNA sequences in this sample as well. V gene TRBV5-1 combines with J gene TRBJ2-5; D is unresolved. V was shortened by 2 bases and J by 5 bases, with 10 bases between the two germline ends. Germline values: CDR1 SGHRS, CDR2 YFSETQ. This CDR3 region has 13 residues. The CDR3 loop reads CASSLGSGETQYF. DNA for the CDR3: TGCGCCAGCAGCTTAGGCTCCGGTGAGACCCAGTACTTC.

The sample holds one count of this clone. The chain is built from TRBV4-2 and TRBJ2-2; 7 nucleotides align to TRBD2. The CDR3 length is 17 residues. Germline trimming cut 1 base from V and 4 bases from J; bases unmatched to any gene: 9. In germline, CDR1 is LGHNA, CDR2 YNFKEQ. Here the CDR3 DNA reads TGTGCCAGCAGCCAAGTGGGAGGGACTTCACCCACCGGGGAGCTGTTTTTT. This gives the protein CASSQVGGTSPTGELFF.

The CDR3 protein is CASSLDGGVYEQYF. DNA of the CDR3: TGTGCCAGCAGCCTAGACGGGGGGGTCTACGAGCAGTACTTC. This sequence joins TRBV7-9 and TRBJ2-7; TRBD2 agrees at 8 bases. Germline V gene data show CDR1 as SEHNR and CDR2 as FQNEAQ (reference sequence). Germline trimming cut 5 bases from V and 3 bases from J; bases unmatched to any gene: 6. This CDR3 comprises 14 residues.

DNA for the CDR3: TGTGCCAGCAGCTTAGCCAGGGAGGACGATGGCTACACCTTC. Its protein is CASSLAREDDGYTF. V is TRBV7-9 and J is TRBJ1-2, with a weak D call TRBD1 (5 bases). The CDR3 extends over 14 amino acids. Germline CDR1 reads SEHNR; CDR2 reads FQNEAQ (reference sequence). V lost 0 bases, J lost 6 bases, and 11 bases lay in between.